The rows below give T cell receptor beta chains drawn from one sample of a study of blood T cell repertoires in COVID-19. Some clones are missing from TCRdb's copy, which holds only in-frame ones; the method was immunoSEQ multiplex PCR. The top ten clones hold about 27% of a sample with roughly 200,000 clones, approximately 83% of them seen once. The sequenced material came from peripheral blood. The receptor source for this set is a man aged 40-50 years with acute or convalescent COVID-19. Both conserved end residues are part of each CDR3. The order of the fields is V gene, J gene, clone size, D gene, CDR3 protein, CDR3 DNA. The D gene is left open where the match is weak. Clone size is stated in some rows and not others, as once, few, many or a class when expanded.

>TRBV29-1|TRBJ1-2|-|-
CSVDQGGYTF
TGCAGCGTTGACCAGGGCGGCTACACCTTC
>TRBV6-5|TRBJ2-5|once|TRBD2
CASSFGLGAETQYF
TGTGCCAGCAGTTTCGGACTAGGGGCAGAGACCCAGTACTTC
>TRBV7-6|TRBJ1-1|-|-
CASSLNTDPQMNTEAFF
TGTGCCAGCAGCTTAAACACAGACCCACAAATGAACACTGAAGCTTTCTTT
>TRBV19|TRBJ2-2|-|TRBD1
CATTLDRGLSGELFF
TGTGCCACGACTTTGGACAGGGGGCTCTCCGGGGAGCTGTTTTTT
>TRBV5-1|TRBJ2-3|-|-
CASSSPRGGGTDTQYF
TGCGCCAGCAGCTCACCAAGGGGAGGTGGAACAGATACGCAGTATTTT
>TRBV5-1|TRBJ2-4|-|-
CASSRDSPRENVQYF
TGCGCCAGCAGCAGGGACTCGCCGAGGGAAAACGTTCAGTACTTC
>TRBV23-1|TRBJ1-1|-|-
CASSADSEKPDTEAFF
TGCGCCAGCAGCGCGGACAGCGAGAAGCCAGACACTGAAGCTTTCTTT
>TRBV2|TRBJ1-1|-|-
CASSVGGKGNTEAFF
TGTGCCAGCAGTGTGGGGGGGAAGGGGAACACTGAAGCTTTCTTT
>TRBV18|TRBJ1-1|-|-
CASSPQRALNTEAFF
TGTGCCAGCTCACCACAGAGGGCTTTGAACACTGAAGCTTTCTTT
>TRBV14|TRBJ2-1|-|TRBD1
CASSQDRGLGEQFF
TGTGCCAGCAGCCAAGACAGGGGGCTCGGTGAGCAGTTCTTC
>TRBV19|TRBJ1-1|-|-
CASSPITGTIITNTEAFF
TGTGCCAGTAGCCCTATAACCGGGACAATAATAACGAACACTGAAGCTTTCTTT
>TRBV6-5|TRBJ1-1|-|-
CASSYNSPGTEAFF
TGTGCCAGCAGTTATAACAGCCCTGGCACTGAAGCTTTCTTT
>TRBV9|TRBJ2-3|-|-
CASSVDYPPASTDTQYF
TGTGCCAGCAGCGTCGACTATCCACCCGCTAGCACAGATACGCAGTATTTT
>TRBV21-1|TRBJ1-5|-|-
CASKGGGCGNQPQHF
TGTGCCAGCAAAGGAGGGGGCTGTGGCAATCAGCCCCAGCATTTT
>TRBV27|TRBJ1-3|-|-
CASSLDKTGSGNTIYF
TGTGCCAGCAGTTTAGACAAGACAGGCTCTGGAAACACCATATATTTT
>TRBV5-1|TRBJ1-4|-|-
CASSLGSQGYEKLFF
TGCGCCAGCAGCTTGGGATCGCAGGGGTATGAAAAACTGTTTTTT
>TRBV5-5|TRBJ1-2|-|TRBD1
CASSISRGLDGYTF
TGTGCCAGCAGCATTTCCAGGGGGCTCGATGGCTACACCTTC
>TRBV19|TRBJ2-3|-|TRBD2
CASSLAGTSGSADTQYF
TGTGCCAGTAGTTTAGCCGGGACTAGCGGGAGCGCAGATACGCAGTATTTT
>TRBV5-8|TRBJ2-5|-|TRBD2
CASSLGLGPRGQETQYF
TGTGCCAGCAGCTTGGGTTTGGGGCCGCGGGGGCAAGAGACCCAGTACTTC
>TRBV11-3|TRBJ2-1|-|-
CASSRTGNEQFF
TGTGCCAGCAGCCGAACAGGAAATGAGCAGTTCTTC
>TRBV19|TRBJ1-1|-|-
CASSSDRSFGNTEAFF
TGTGCCAGTAGTAGCGACAGGAGCTTCGGGAACACTGAAGCTTTCTTT
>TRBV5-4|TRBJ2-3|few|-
CASSSSLERVSTDTQYF
TGTGCCAGCAGCTCCTCTTTGGAGCGGGTAAGCACAGATACGCAGTATTTT
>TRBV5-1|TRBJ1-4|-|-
CASSLGAANEKLFF
TGCGCCAGCAGCTTGGGGGCAGCTAATGAAAAACTGTTTTTT
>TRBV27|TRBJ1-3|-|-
CASSSGRNTIYF
TGTGCCAGCAGTTCCGGTAGAAACACCATATATTTT
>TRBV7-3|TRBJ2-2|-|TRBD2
CASSPYRTSGYLVGTGELFF
TGTGCCAGCAGCCCCTATCGGACTAGCGGGTACTTAGTAGGCACCGGGGAGCTGTTTTTT
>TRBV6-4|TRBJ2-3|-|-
CASSDLAFGDTQYF
TGTGCCAGCAGTGATCTCGCTTTCGGGGATACGCAGTATTTT
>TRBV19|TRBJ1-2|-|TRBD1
CASTGTENSGYTF
TGTGCCAGTACCGGGACAGAAAATAGCGGCTACACCTTC
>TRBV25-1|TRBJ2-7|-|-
CASSETSWASYEQYF
TGTGCCAGCAGTGAGACCTCTTGGGCCTCCTACGAGCAGTACTTC
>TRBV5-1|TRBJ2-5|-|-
CASSPDGRGTQYF
TGCGCCAGCAGCCCGGACGGAAGGGGGACCCAGTACTTC